The next 4 T cell receptor beta chains were all read from a single sample in a study of blood T cell repertoires in COVID-19. The repertoire was sequenced with immunoSEQ multiplex PCR; TCRdb's copy has only in-frame clones and lacks some. The sample yields about 220,000 clones, 82% seen once. Sequenced: peripheral blood. The origin of the receptors is a woman of 80 years or more with acute or convalescent COVID-19.

This chain joins TRBV7-2 and TRBJ1-3, with D unresolved. V lost 1 base, J lost 3 bases, and 13 bases lay in between. This CDR3 is built from 16 residues. Germline-derived CDR1 and CDR2 are SGHTA and FQGNSA. Written as DNA, the CDR3 is TGTGCCAGCAGCTTAGGTCGAGCTATCGGTGGAAACACCATATATTTT. Its protein product is CASSLGRAIGGNTIYF.

The V and J genes are TRBV18 and TRBJ1-5, with 9 bases aligning to TRBD1. Germline V gene data show CDR1 as KGHSH and CDR2 as LQKENI. This CDR3 contains 14 residues. The trim removed 6 bases at V and 8 bases at J, leaving 8 bases unmatched. The chain's CDR3 is CASSLGTGREPQHF. The CDR3 nucleotides read TGTGCCAGCTCTCTAGGGACAGGGAGGGAGCCCCAGCATTTT.

The chain uses TRBV3-1 (or the pseudogene TRBV3-2) and TRBJ2-3, with D possibly matching TRBD2 (6 bases). The CDR3 has 15 amino acids. Deletions cut 1 base from V and 5 bases from J, with 13 bases between. Per the germline V gene, CDR1 is LGHDT and CDR2 is YNNKEL (reference sequence). This CDR3 reads CASSQAGDGGDTQYF. CDR3 bases: TGTGCCAGCAGCCAAGCGGGGGACGGGGGAGATACGCAGTATTTT.

The chain joins TRBV7-3 to TRBJ1-1; the match to TRBD1 covers 8 bases. Germline loops: CDR1 SGHTA, CDR2 FQGTGA. V lost 5 bases, J lost 2 bases, and 7 bases stayed unmatched. CDR3 length equals 15 residues. The CDR3 protein is CASSRETGDNTEAFF. CDR3 bases: TGTGCCAGCAGCCGAGAGACAGGGGACAACACTGAAGCTTTCTTT. Supplemented by reference TRBV7-3 and TRBJ1-1, the full variable domain reads GAGVSQTPSNKVTEKGKYVELRCDPISGHTALYWYRQSLGQGPEFLIYFQGTGAADDSGLPNDRFFAVRPEGSVSTLKIQRTERGDSAVYLCASSRETGDNTEAFFGQGTRLTVV.